The 10 T cell receptor beta chains below were found in one sample sequenced in a study of blood T cell repertoires in COVID-19. The protocol was immunoSEQ multiplex PCR, while the TCRdb copy is restricted to in-frame clones and leaves out a portion. Of 200,000 to 250,000 clones in the sample, about nine tenths are singletons; the top ten hold 10%. The sample consisted of PBMCs or T cells enriched from blood (not recorded which). These TCRs come from a man aged 18 to 35 with acute COVID-19.

The chain employs TRBV4-1 and TRBJ1-1; D unclear. The germline gives CDR1 MGHRA, CDR2 YSYEKL. Trimming left V 0 bases short and J 7 bases short, with 15 bases between. CDR3 length: 15 amino acids. Here the CDR3 reads CASSQEPESLNEAFF. CDR3 DNA sequence: TGCGCCAGCAGCCAAGAACCGGAGTCTCTTAATGAAGCTTTCTTT.

The V call is TRBV18, the J call TRBJ1-1, with a weak D call TRBD1 (6 bases). The CDR3 sequence is 15 residues long. Germline V gene lookup returns CDR1 KGHSH and CDR2 LQKENI. The V and J ends lost 2 bases and 7 bases respectively, with 17 bases between them. CDR3 sequence: CASSPYTGKGDEAFF. CDR3 nucleotides: TGTGCCAGCTCACCATACACAGGGAAAGGGGATGAAGCTTTCTTT. Looking up the rest from reference TRBV18 and TRBJ1-1 gives the full variable domain: NAGVMQNPRHLVRRRGQEARLRCSPMKGHSHVYWYRQLPEEGLKFMVYLQKENIIDESGMPKERFSAEFPKEGPSILRIQQVVRGDSAAYFCASSPYTGKGDEAFFGQGTRLTVV.

This chain uses TRBV7-2 with TRBJ1-4, with 7 bases lining up with TRBD1. The V gene end was trimmed by 6 bases and the J gene end by 0 bases; junction bases not matched to a gene: 4. CDR3 length equals 15 residues. CDR1 and CDR2 (germline): SGHTA, FQGNSA. Here the CDR3 DNA reads TGTGCCAGCAGGCGACAGGGATCAACTAATGAAAAACTGTTTTTT. It yields the protein CASRRQGSTNEKLFF. The full variable domain, with the rest looked up from reference TRBV7-2 and TRBJ1-4, is GAGVSQSPSNKVTEKGKDVELRCDPISGHTALYWYRQSLGQGLEFLIYFQGNSAPDKSGLPSDRFSAERTGGSVSTLTIQRTQQEDSAVYLCASRRQGSTNEKLFFGSGTQLSVL.

The chain has TRBV25-1 and TRBJ2-1; the D is unclear. V dropped 4 bases and J dropped 8 bases, with 15 bases sitting between them. This CDR3 has 14 residues. In germline, CDR1 is MGHDK, CDR2 SYGVNS. CDR3 coding DNA: TGTGCCAGCAGTGGGAGCCGCGGCGGCGATGAGCAGTTCTTC. This gives the protein CASSGSRGGDEQFF.

The gene calls are TRBV4-3 and TRBJ2-2; a possible D gene is TRBD1 (5 bases). Germline CDR1 LGHNA, CDR2 YSLEER. Trimming cost V 4 bases and J 1 base, with 10 bases left between them. The CDR3 spans 15 residues. Here the CDR3 reads CASSPGHKNTGELFF. CDR3 bases: TGCGCCAGCAGCCCCGGACATAAGAACACCGGGGAGCTGTTTTTT.

The chain has TRBV6-4 and TRBJ2-3; 10 bases are shared with TRBD2. The V gene's germline CDR1 is MRHNA and CDR2 SNTAGT. The V and J ends lost 4 bases and 4 bases, in that order; junction bases with no gene match: 5. This CDR3 is 15 amino acids long. DNA of the CDR3: TGTGCCAGCAGTGCTCTAGCGGGAGTTCCAGATACGCAGTATTTT. This codes for CASSALAGVPDTQYF.

The chain has TRBV14 and TRBJ2-7, with D perhaps matching TRBD1 (6 bases). V was clipped by 1 base and J by 5 bases, with 9 bases between them. Per germline, CDR1 SGHDN and CDR2 FVKESK. The CDR3 sequence is 13 residues long. The CDR3 spells CASSQVNRDEQYF. The CDR3 DNA follows: TGTGCCAGCAGCCAAGTCAACAGGGACGAGCAGTACTTC.

A single count supports this clone. The chain employs TRBV20-1 and TRBJ2-1, with a weak D call TRBD1 (6 bases). The CDR3 extends over 16 amino acids. CDR1 DFQATT and CDR2 SNEGSKA come from the germline V gene (reference sequence). Trimming removed 3 bases from V and 9 bases from J, with 24 bases in between. The CDR3 sequence is CSASWSRQGLLGEQFF. The CDR3 region has the DNA TGCAGTGCTAGTTGGAGTAGGCAGGGGCTATTGGGTGAGCAGTTCTTC.

In its sample, this clone was seen once. This chain uses TRBV10-1 with TRBJ2-1, with 9 bases lining up with TRBD1. V gave up 3 bases and J gave up 10 bases; unmatched junction bases: 4. CDR3 size: 13 residues. Germline V lookup: CDR1 WNHNN, CDR2 SYGVQD (reference sequence). For the CDR3, the DNA is TGCGCCAGCAGTGAAACAGGGGGCGAGGAGCAGTTCTTC. It is translated as CASSETGGEEQFF.

The rearrangement uses TRBV9 and TRBJ2-1; D possibly corresponds to TRBD1 (6 bases). CDR1 and CDR2 (germline): SGDLS, YYNGEE. The CDR3 contains 12 residues. V shed 3 bases and J shed 7 bases, with 8 bases lying between them. CDR3 DNA sequence: TGTGCCAGCAGCGATACAGGGAATGAGCAGTTCTTC. Its translation: CASSDTGNEQFF.